Below, 21 T cell receptor beta chains from the same sample are listed, as sequenced in a study of regulatory T cells in long-lasting Graves disease. Libraries of TCR beta came from iRepertoire HTBI primers plus Arm-PCR of CDR3 regions. One entry per CDR3 protein, called by TCRdb with MiXCR from the multiplex PCR reads. Of 400,000 to 500,000 distinct CDR3 sequences listed, approximately 15% were seen once; the top ten hold approximately 7.8%. As for time point: newly diagnosed GD, antithyroid drugs for less than 3 months. With RNA extracted from PBMCs as input, the TCR library was made. These data were likewise used in another study, on T cells in Graves' hyperthyroidism and ophthalmopathy.

The specimen comprised peripheral blood mononuclear cells (PBMCs), sampled at new diagnosis, from a patient treated with antithyroid drugs. Every receptor here comes from a woman aged 40-49 years with Graves disease.

This clonotype was found many times. The chain carries TRBV6-1 and TRBJ2-1, with D possibly being TRBD1 (5 bases). The CDR3 contains 12 residues. V was trimmed by 6 bases and J by 4 bases, leaving 7 bases between them. The germline V gene has CDR1 MNHNS and CDR2 SASEGT. The CDR3 DNA follows: TGTGCCAGCAGGGGGCCATACAATGAGCAGTTCTTC. Amino acid sequence: CASRGPYNEQFF.

At least ten counts were recorded for this clonotype. V usage is TRBV12-3 or TRBV12-4 and J usage is TRBJ2-7; 12 bases are shared with TRBD2. With V trimmed by 1 base and J by 5 bases, 9 bases remained unmatched. The CDR3 is 17 amino acids. CDR3 coding DNA: TGTGCCAGCAGTTTAGGGACTAGCGGGGAGAGGCCTCACGAGCAGTACTTC. Protein product: CASSLGTSGERPHEQYF.

V is TRBV5-8 and J is TRBJ2-3; D remains ambiguous. The germline V and J ends were trimmed by 6 bases and 6 bases, with 11 bases remaining between them. The CDR3 sequence is 12 residues long. From germline, CDR1 is SGHTS and CDR2 YDEGEE. As DNA, the CDR3 is TGTGCCAGCACCTGGGGTGCGGATACGCAGTATTTT. It encodes CASTWGADTQYF.

The chain carries TRBV20-1 and TRBJ2-5; D ambiguous. Between the trimmed V and J ends, which lost 0 bases and 3 bases, there was a span of 11 bases. The CDR3 covers 14 residues. CDR1 DFQATT and CDR2 SNEGSKA come from the germline V gene (reference sequence). This CDR3 reads CSARDRRPKETQYF. CDR3 nucleotide sequence: TGCAGTGCTAGAGATCGGAGACCTAAAGAGACCCAGTACTTC.

This clonotype was observed at least ten times. The V and J genes are TRBV6-1 and TRBJ1-5; weak D call: TRBD1 (5 bases). The CDR3 is 15 residues long. Germline CDR1 and CDR2: MNHNS and SASEGT. V was shortened by 1 base and J by 3 bases, with 10 bases between the two germline ends. CDR3 in amino acids: CASSEGDLINQPQHF. The CDR3 DNA reads as TGTGCCAGCAGTGAAGGGGACCTTATCAATCAGCCCCAGCATTTT.

This clonotype was seen just once. A far more abundant clone sits one base away, making this likely a read error. V is TRBV12-3 or TRBV12-4 and J is TRBJ2-1; TRBD2 matches at 10 bases. This CDR3 spans 14 amino acids. The junction had 8 bases not matched to a gene; V was cut back by 5 bases and J by 10 bases. The CDR3 protein is CASSPSGSSYEQFF. CDR3 bases: TGTGCCAGCAGTCCTAGCGGGAGCTCCTACGAGCAGTTCTTC.

In its sample, this clonotype was seen many times. The V call is TRBV11-2, the J call TRBJ1-2; D may be TRBD1 (6 bases). V dropped 4 bases and J dropped 7 bases, with 19 bases sitting between them. Germline values: CDR1 SGHAT, CDR2 FQNNGV. This CDR3 comprises 15 residues. The CDR3 is CASSSNRDTPIGYTF. As DNA, the CDR3 is TGTGCCAGCAGCTCTAACCGGGACACCCCGATTGGCTACACCTTC.

A few counts support this clonotype. V and J are TRBV5-1 and TRBJ2-7, with TRBD1 matching 9 bases. V gave up 3 bases and J gave up 5 bases; unmatched junction bases: 12. The CDR3 runs to 16 residues. CDR1 is SGHRS and CDR2 is YFSETQ in the germline V gene. The CDR3 here is CASSSPLRDRDNEQYF. Here the CDR3 DNA reads TGCGCCAGCAGCTCCCCCCTCCGGGACAGGGACAACGAGCAGTACTTC.

The genes are TRBV28 and TRBJ2-7; D is undetermined. The CDR3 is 16 amino acids. The V end lost 2 bases, the J end lost 3 bases, and 17 bases lay between the germline ends. Germline V gene data show CDR1 as MDHEN and CDR2 as SYDVKM. CDR3 sequence reads: CASSLDRRDNFYEQYF. In nucleotides, the CDR3 is TGTGCCAGCAGTTTAGATCGGAGAGACAACTTCTACGAGCAGTACTTC.

V gene TRBV7-2 combines with J gene TRBJ2-3; perhaps TRBD1 as D (5 bases). Germline V gene data show CDR1 as SGHTA and CDR2 as FQGNSA. The CDR3 sequence is 16 residues long. With 4 bases removed from V and 5 bases from J, the gap between germline ends came to 19 bases. The CDR3 spells CASSSPPTALRDTQYF. The DNA for the CDR3 is TGTGCCAGCAGCTCACCACCGACAGCCCTACGAGATACGCAGTATTTT.

This clonotype was seen ten or more times. The chain carries TRBV12-3 or TRBV12-4 and TRBJ2-3; 10 bases match TRBD1. The CDR3 runs 15 residues. The junction had 8 bases not matched to a gene; V was cut back by 5 bases and J by 6 bases. The chain's CDR3 is CASSAGQGSEDTQYF. In DNA, the CDR3 is TGTGCCAGCAGTGCGGGACAGGGGAGTGAGGATACGCAGTATTTT.

There are many counts of this clonotype. The chain couples TRBV2 to TRBJ2-5; D ambiguous. Gene TRBJ2-1 matches the end of the DNA better, so the J call may be wrong. This CDR3 is 12 amino acids long. Germline assignment: CDR1 SNHLY and CDR2 FYNNEI. The CDR3 nucleotides are TGTGCCAGCAGTGATCCAAACAATGAGCAGTTCTTC. It specifies CASSDPNNEQFF.

This clonotype was seen a handful of times. The rearrangement uses TRBV24-1 and TRBJ2-2; possibly TRBD2 for D (7 bases). With 9 bases removed from V and 7 bases from J, the gap between germline ends came to 17 bases. CDR1 KGHDR and CDR2 SFDVKD come from the germline V gene. This CDR3 has 14 amino acids. In DNA, the CDR3 is TGTGCCACCGAAAAGGCGGGGGCCGTCGGGGAGCTGTTTTTT. It translates to CATEKAGAVGELFF.

This clonotype came up a few times. This could be a read error, since a much larger clone is one nucleotide away. The chain carries TRBV12-3 or TRBV12-4 and TRBJ2-1, with D unclear. The CDR3 is 14 amino acids. The CDR3 sequence is CASSLVGEYNEQLF. CDR3 coding DNA: TGTGCCAGCAGTTTAGTTGGGGAATACAATGAGCAGCTCTTC.

This clonotype was detected ten times or more. The V gene is TRBV7-9, the J gene TRBJ2-2; D possibly corresponds to TRBD2 (5 bases). The CDR3 totals 17 residues. V was clipped by 1 base and J by 0 bases, with 12 bases between them. The germline gives CDR1 SEHNR, CDR2 FQNEAQ (reference sequence). The CDR3 coding sequence is TGTGCCAGCAGCTTAGGGATTAGCGATTCGAACACCGGGGAGCTGTTTTTT. It codes for CASSLGISDSNTGELFF.

The table lists this clonotype with many counts. The chain combines TRBV7-9 with TRBJ2-7, with TRBD2 matching over 8 bases. This CDR3 is 15 amino acids long. Unmatched junction bases numbered 11, after V lost 4 bases and J lost 6 bases. CDR1 and CDR2 from the germline V gene are SEHNR and FQNEAQ (reference sequence). CDR3 bases: TGTGCCAGCAGCTATTTCACGGGAGGGCCAACCGAGCAGTACTTC. Translating it yields CASSYFTGGPTEQYF. Full variable domain (remainder filled in from reference TRBV7-9 and TRBJ2-7): DTGVSQNPRHKITKRGQNVTFRCDPISEHNRLYWYRQTLGQGPEFLTYFQNEAQLEKSRLLSDRFSAERPKGSFSTLEIQRTEQGDSAMYLCASSYFTGGPTEQYFGPGTRLTVT.

This clonotype appeared many times. This chain connects TRBV5-4 to TRBJ2-7, with 7 bases lining up with TRBD1. The CDR3 runs 15 residues. Germline assignment: CDR1 SGHNT and CDR2 YYREEE (reference sequence). V shed 5 bases and J 9 bases; nucleotides not matched to a gene: 17. The CDR3 DNA reads TGTGCCAGCAGGACCTGGGGGACAGATCTACGATGGCAGTACTTC. Its protein product is CASRTWGTDLRWQYF.

This clonotype was observed at least ten times. The rearrangement uses TRBV29-1 and TRBJ2-7, with TRBD1 matching 8 bases. Germline CDR1 is SQVTM and CDR2 is ANQGSEA. V was pared by 6 bases and J by 1 base, with 8 bases of the junction left unmatched. This CDR3 contains 14 residues. For the CDR3, the DNA is TGCAGCGTCACCGGGACAGGACCATCCTACGAGCAGTACTTC. This translates into CSVTGTGPSYEQYF.

This clonotype was seen at least ten times. J is TRBJ1-2 and V is TRBV7-2; tentative D call: TRBD1 (6 bases). The V end lost 2 bases, the J end lost 8 bases, and 21 bases lay between the germline ends. Germline CDR1 reads SGHTA; CDR2 reads FQGNSA. CDR3 length: 16 amino acids. CDR3 DNA: TGTGCCAGCAGCTTACTTCGTTCCGGCAGGGGAGAAGGCTACACCTTC. Residues: CASSLLRSGRGEGYTF.

This clonotype has ten or more counts. The chain recombines TRBV6-1 with TRBJ1-5, with unresolved D. V lost 5 bases, J lost 0 bases, and 11 bases lay in between. CDR1 is MNHNS, CDR2 SASEGT, per germline. This CDR3 comprises 15 residues. The CDR3 DNA sequence: TGTGCCAGCAGTCCCCGTTGGAATAGCAATCAGCCCCAGCATTTT. Amino acid sequence: CASSPRWNSNQPQHF.

This clonotype was recorded many times. This sequence joins TRBV19 and TRBJ2-7; possible D gene TRBD1, 6 bases. V shed 3 bases and J shed 3 bases, with 12 bases lying between them. Per germline, CDR1 LNHDA and CDR2 SQIVND (reference sequence). There are 14 residues in the CDR3. The CDR3 is CASSMGTTDYEQYF. CDR3 bases: TGTGCCAGTAGTATGGGGACAACCGACTACGAGCAGTACTTC.